This TCR beta chain appears in the sequencing data of a study of PD-1 blockade in classical Hodgkin lymphoma. Turning to the study itself: Patients were dosed intravenously with nivolumab at 3 mg/kg every 2 weeks. Study-wide results and limits: Reports indicated that newly diagnosed patients had lower baseline TCR diversity than healthy donors did. A significant rise in TCR diversity by C4D1 was seen for CD4+ but not CD8+ cells.

Profiling relied on immunoSEQ multiplex PCR, and the TCRdb table lists in-frame clones only, not all of them. This sample has about 26,000 clones, with about nine tenths found just once. Germline CDR1 and CDR2: SEHNR and FQNEAQ (reference sequence). This CDR3 has 14 residues. Trimming at V came to 4 bases and at J to 6 bases, leaving 6 bases not matched to a gene. Every patient experienced relapse after autologous stem cell transplantation, and brentuximab vedotin exposure varied. Turning to this clone: Its specificity is not known.

The TCR originated in a human donor with classical Hodgkin lymphoma. Here the sequenced sample was peripheral blood mononuclear cells (PBMCs), taken at baseline. The gene calls are TRBV7-9 and TRBJ1-1; 9 positions match TRBD1. The CDR3 loop is CASSSPTGGAEAFF. DNA for the CDR3: TGTGCCAGCAGCTCCCCGACAGGGGGTGCTGAAGCTTTCTTT. The whole variable domain, filled in from reference TRBV7-9 and TRBJ1-1, reads DTGVSQNPRHKITKRGQNVTFRCDPISEHNRLYWYRQTLGQGPEFLTYFQNEAQLEKSRLLSDRFSAERPKGSFSTLEIQRTEQGDSAMYLCASSSPTGGAEAFFGQGTRLTVV.